The present T cell receptor (beta chain) was sequenced within a study of T cell responses to AZD1222 COVID-19 vaccine. Study-wide points: White British people made up most donors, females outnumbered males, and clonal diversity was possibly underestimated. Only six people who got AZD1222 tested seropositive at baseline. Sampling that yielded the repertoires occurred only after the peak T cell response.

A word on this clone: Its antigen is currently unknown.

The repertoire was sequenced with immunoSEQ multiplex PCR; TCRdb's copy has only in-frame clones and lacks some. The profile shows about 70,000 clones, 70% to 90% of them singletons. The CDR3 loop spans 16 amino acids. The gene calls are TRBV21-1 and TRBJ1-3; no DNA check was done on the table's D call, TRBD1. TRBV21-1 is a pseudogene locus. This sequence was found in an adult in good health. The sample here was peripheral blood, taken on day 0 of MenACWY control vaccination. The CDR3 bases are TGTGCCAGCAGCAAGAAGACAGGGCTCTCTGGAAACACCATATATTTT. It translates to CASSKKTGLSGNTIYF.